This T cell receptor (beta chain) was retrieved from a study of T-cell reconstitution after alpha-beta-depleted transplantation in children. This clonotype was detected many times. What it binds is unknown. Trimming cost V 4 bases and J 7 bases, with 16 bases left between them. The CDR3 is made up of 15 amino acids. Germline V gives CDR1 MDHEN, CDR2 SYDVKM. Study-level points and caveats: Two months or so post-transplant, alpha-beta T cells reportedly derived from several hundred expanded graft clones. Surviving recipient cells, namely T cells and thymic progenitors, were the source of high day-60 TCRbeta diversity in some patients. One year after transplant, T-cell counts and diversity came mostly from newly produced T cells.

Using unique molecular identifiers, the investigators prepared the TCRbeta library. MiXCR was run by TCRdb on the PCR reads, yielding one entry per CDR3 protein. The data contain about 110,000 distinct CDR3 sequences, about 6.5% of them singletons. The J gene is TRBJ1-4, the V gene TRBV28; tentative D call: TRBD1 (6 bases). The clonotype originates from a male patient aged 2-10 years who had a stem cell transplant for acute lymphoblastic leukemia, so the T cells may come from the graft donor. The sequencing here drew on PBMCs, mostly from graft donor cells, taken 360 days after TCRalphabeta/CD19-depleted stem cell transplant. The CDR3 loop reads CASSSPTGRGEKLFF. CDR3 nucleotide sequence: TGTGCCAGCAGTTCCCCTACAGGGCGCGGTGAAAAACTGTTTTTT.